This passage covers 11 T cell receptor beta chains from one sample sequenced in a study of cytotoxic CD8 clonotypes in ibrutinib-treated CLL. TCRdb's copy holds only in-frame clones and misses some; the assay was immunoSEQ multiplex PCR. The table has 150,000 to 200,000 clones, around nine tenths seen once; the top ten hold about 2.9%. The starting material was PBMCs, obtained at disease progression, from a patient treated with ibrutinib. All receptors derive from a human donor with chronic lymphocytic leukemia.

This chain connects TRBV19 to TRBJ1-4, with D possibly TRBD1 on 5 matching bases. V shed 1 base and J shed 2 bases, with 14 bases lying between them. CDR1 LNHDA and CDR2 SQIVND come from the germline V gene (reference sequence). CDR3 length equals 17 residues. The CDR3 DNA is TGTGCCAGTAGTATAGGCACCAGGGTAGTTACTAATGAAAAACTGTTTTTT. This translates into CASSIGTRVVTNEKLFF.

The chain has TRBV6-1 and TRBJ2-5; D may be TRBD2 (5 bases). Germline assignment: CDR1 MNHNS and CDR2 SASEGT. V was pared by 6 bases and J by 2 bases, with 13 bases between. The CDR3 is made up of 14 amino acids. The CDR3 sequence is CASRGSALQETQYF. In DNA, the CDR3 is TGTGCCAGCAGGGGTAGCGCCCTTCAAGAGACCCAGTACTTC.

The chain couples TRBV6-5 to TRBJ1-2; D is uncertain. Germline-derived CDR1 and CDR2 are MNHEY and SVGAGI. The length of the CDR3 is 14 residues. Trimming removed 4 bases from V and 0 bases from J, with 9 bases in between. In DNA form, the CDR3 reads TGTGCCAGCAGTTGGAGGGAGGCTAACTATGGCTACACCTTC. Translation: CASSWREANYGYTF.

The genes are TRBV7-6 and TRBJ1-2, with TRBD1 matching over 7 bases. CDR3 length equals 14 residues. The germline gives CDR1 SGHVS, CDR2 FNYEAQ. With 1 base clipped from V and 8 bases from J, the junction kept 7 bases outside the gene matches. CDR3 sequence (DNA): TGTGCCAGCAGCTTAGGAGGGGGCTCTGAGGGCTACACCTTC. Its translation: CASSLGGGSEGYTF.

V and J are TRBV6-5 and TRBJ1-1; tentatively, D is TRBD1 (6 bases). Between the trimmed V and J ends, which lost 3 bases and 3 bases, there was a span of 8 bases. Germline CDR1 is MNHEY and CDR2 is SVGAGI. The CDR3 is made up of 13 amino acids. The CDR3 spells CASSYYRDTEAFF. Written as DNA, the CDR3 is TGTGCCAGCAGTTATTACAGGGACACTGAAGCTTTCTTT.

The chain joins TRBV19 to TRBJ1-5; D gene ambiguous. CDR1 is LNHDA and CDR2 is SQIVND in the germline V gene (reference sequence). The CDR3 contains 14 residues. Trimming removed 1 base from V and 1 base from J, with 5 bases in between. This CDR3 is CASSIGRSNQPQHF. CDR3 coding DNA: TGTGCCAGTAGTATAGGGAGGAGCAATCAGCCCCAGCATTTT.

The V call is TRBV5-1, the J call TRBJ2-3; D is unresolved. The CDR3 extends over 12 amino acids. V was shortened by 4 bases and J by 0 bases, with 3 bases between the two germline ends. Germline V gene sequence: CDR1 SGHRS, CDR2 YFSETQ. The chain's CDR3 is CASSVSTDTQYF. CDR3 coding DNA: TGCGCCAGCAGCGTTAGCACAGATACGCAGTATTTT. Supplemented by reference TRBV5-1 and TRBJ2-3, the full variable domain reads KAGVTQTPRYLIKTRGQQVTLSCSPISGHRSVSWYQQTPGQGLQFLFEYFSETQRNKGNFPGRFSGRQFSNSRSEMNVSTLELGDSALYLCASSVSTDTQYFGPGTRLTVL.

The V call is TRBV7-9, the J call TRBJ1-2, with D perhaps matching TRBD1 (5 bases). Germline loops: CDR1 SEHNR, CDR2 FQNEAQ (reference sequence). The CDR3 covers 16 residues. Trimming removed 5 bases at V and 8 bases at J, with 24 bases between. The CDR3 coding sequence is TGTGCCAGCAGCAAACTTGGGGACTCATCGGAGGAAGGCTACACCTTC. Residues: CASSKLGDSSEEGYTF.

The V call is TRBV19, the J call TRBJ2-7; 9 bases line up with TRBD1. This CDR3 is 16 amino acids long. The germline V gene encodes CDR1 LNHDA and CDR2 SQIVND (reference sequence). The J segment lost 2 bases and the V segment lost 4 bases, leaving 9 bases of the junction unmatched. The CDR3 DNA is TGTGCCAGTAGTAGCGCACAGGGGGCAGGGACCTACGAGCAGTACTTC. This translates into CASSSAQGAGTYEQYF.

The chain combines TRBV28 with TRBJ1-2; no clear D. CDR3 length: 14 amino acids. Germline V gene data show CDR1 as MDHEN and CDR2 as SYDVKM. V was pared by 3 bases and J by 4 bases, with 12 bases between. CDR3: CASSFPSGGYGYTF. In DNA form, the CDR3 reads TGTGCCAGCAGTTTCCCATCGGGCGGCTATGGCTACACCTTC.

V usage is TRBV5-5 and J usage is TRBJ2-7, with D possibly being TRBD2 (6 bases). V gave up 4 bases and J gave up 5 bases, with 19 bases separating them. The germline CDR1 and CDR2 sequences are SGHKS and YYEKEE (reference sequence). This CDR3 region has 15 residues. The CDR3: CASSLGGTVGHEQYF. In nucleotides, the CDR3 is TGTGCCAGCAGCCTGGGCGGGACCGTTGGACACGAGCAGTACTTC.